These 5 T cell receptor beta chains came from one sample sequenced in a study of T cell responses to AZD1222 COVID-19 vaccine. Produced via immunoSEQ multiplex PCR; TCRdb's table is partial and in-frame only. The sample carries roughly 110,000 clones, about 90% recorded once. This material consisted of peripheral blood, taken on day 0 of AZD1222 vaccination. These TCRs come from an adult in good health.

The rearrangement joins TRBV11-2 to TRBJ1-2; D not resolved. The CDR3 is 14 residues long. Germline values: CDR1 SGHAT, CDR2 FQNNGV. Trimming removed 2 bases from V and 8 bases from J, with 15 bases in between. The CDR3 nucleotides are TGTGCCAGCAGCTTAATCTCAGAACAGCTAGGCTACACCTTC. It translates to CASSLISEQLGYTF. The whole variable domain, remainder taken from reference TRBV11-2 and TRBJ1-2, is EAGVAQSPRYKIIEKRQSVAFWCNPISGHATLYWYQQILGQGPKLLIQFQNNGVVDDSQLPKDRFSAERLKGVDSTLKIQPAKLEDSAVYLCASSLISEQLGYTFGSGTRLTVV.

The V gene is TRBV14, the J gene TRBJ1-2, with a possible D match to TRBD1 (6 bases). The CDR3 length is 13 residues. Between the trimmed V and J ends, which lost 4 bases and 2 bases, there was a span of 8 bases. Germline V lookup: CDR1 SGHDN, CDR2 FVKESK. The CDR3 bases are TGTGCCAGCAGCCCCGACAGGAACTATGGCTACACCTTC. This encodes CASSPDRNYGYTF.

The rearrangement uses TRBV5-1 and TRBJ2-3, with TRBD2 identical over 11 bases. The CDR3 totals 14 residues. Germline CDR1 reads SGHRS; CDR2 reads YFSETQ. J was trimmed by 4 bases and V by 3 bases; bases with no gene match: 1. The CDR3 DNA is TGCGCCAGCAGCTCGGGACTAGCGGCAGATACGCAGTATTTT. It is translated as CASSSGLAADTQYF.

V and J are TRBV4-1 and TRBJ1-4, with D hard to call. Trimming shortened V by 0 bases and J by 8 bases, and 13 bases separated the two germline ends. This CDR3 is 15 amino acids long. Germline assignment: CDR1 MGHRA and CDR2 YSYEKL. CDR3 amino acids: CASSQEAGVKEKLFF. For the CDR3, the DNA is TGCGCCAGCAGCCAAGAAGCTGGGGTTAAGGAAAAACTGTTTTTT.

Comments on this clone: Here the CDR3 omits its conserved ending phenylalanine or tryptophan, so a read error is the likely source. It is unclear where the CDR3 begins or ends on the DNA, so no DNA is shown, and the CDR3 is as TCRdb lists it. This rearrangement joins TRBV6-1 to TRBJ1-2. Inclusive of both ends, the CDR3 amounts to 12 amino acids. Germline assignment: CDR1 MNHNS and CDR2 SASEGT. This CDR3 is CASSEAYNHRAT.